Following are 14 T cell receptor beta chains from one sample sequenced in a study of cytotoxic CD8 clonotypes in ibrutinib-treated CLL. The protocol was immunoSEQ multiplex PCR, while the TCRdb copy is restricted to in-frame clones and leaves out a portion. This sample has over 120,000 clones, with about 80% found just once. The sample consisted of PBMCs, taken after 12 months of ibrutinib treatment. These receptors all stem from a human donor with chronic lymphocytic leukemia.

The V call is TRBV28, the J call TRBJ1-5; TRBD1 might be the D (6 bases). Germline-derived CDR1 and CDR2 are MDHEN and SYDVKM. There are 16 residues in the CDR3. V was pared by 6 bases and J by 6 bases, with 21 bases between. The CDR3, as DNA: TGTGCCAGCAGCTCCCCGGGGGCTGACCCCCGTCAGCCCCAGCATTTT. The encoded protein is CASSSPGADPRQPQHF.

The CDR3 loop reads CASSSSRGPDTQYF. As DNA, the CDR3 is TGTGCCAGCAGTTCGTCAAGGGGGCCAGATACGCAGTATTTT. V usage is TRBV27 and J usage is TRBJ2-3; 7 nucleotides align to TRBD1. V lost 4 bases to trimming and J lost 4 bases; unmatched junction nucleotides: 5. Looked up from germline, CDR1 is MNHEY and CDR2 is SMNVEV (reference sequence). The CDR3 extends over 14 amino acids.

The rearrangement uses TRBV7-2 and TRBJ2-5; D not resolved. The CDR3 covers 14 residues. Per germline, CDR1 SGHTA and CDR2 FQGNSA. With 0 bases removed from V and 2 bases from J, the gap between germline ends came to 7 bases. CDR3 bases: TGTGCCAGCAGCTTAGCGAAGGTGCAAGAGACCCAGTACTTC. It is translated as CASSLAKVQETQYF.

V gene TRBV6-4 combines with J gene TRBJ2-1; 10 nucleotides line up with TRBD2. CDR3 size: 12 residues. Trimming took 7 bases from V and 15 from J; bases not matched to a gene: 9. Germline-derived CDR1 and CDR2 are MRHNA and SNTAGT. DNA of the CDR3: TGTGCCAGCACCTCGGCTAGCGGGAGTTTGTTCTTC. Its translation: CASTSASGSLFF.

The rearrangement links TRBV5-1 to TRBJ2-5; possible D gene TRBD2, 6 bases. The CDR3 has 14 amino acids. Trimming pared 4 bases from V and 2 bases from J, leaving 12 bases between. Germline V gene data show CDR1 as SGHRS and CDR2 as YFSETQ. The DNA of the CDR3 is TGCGCCAGCAGCATACGGACTAAACAAGAGACCCAGTACTTC. Translation gives CASSIRTKQETQYF.

The chain uses TRBV27 and TRBJ2-3; TRBD2 matches 11 bases. In germline, CDR1 is MNHEY, CDR2 SMNVEV (reference sequence). The CDR3 runs 18 residues. The J segment lost 6 bases and the V segment lost 3 bases, leaving 14 bases of the junction unmatched. CDR3 residues: CASSFGRGLAAQSDTQYF. CDR3 DNA: TGTGCCAGCAGTTTTGGACGGGGACTAGCGGCACAGAGTGATACGCAGTATTTT.

The table lists this clone with a count of one. This rearrangement joins TRBV15 to TRBJ2-5, with 8 nucleotides matching TRBD2. This CDR3 comprises 13 residues. Germline assignment: CDR1 LNHNV and CDR2 YYDKDF (reference sequence). Germline trimming cut 10 bases from V and 2 bases from J; bases unmatched to any gene: 6. The CDR3 DNA is TGTGCCATCCGAGCGGGAGTACAAGAGACCCAGTACTTC. Translating gives CAIRAGVQETQYF.

The V call is TRBV2, the J call TRBJ2-1; 8 nucleotides agree with TRBD1. With 10 bases clipped from V and 9 bases from J, the junction kept 8 bases outside the gene matches. Looked up from germline, CDR1 is SNHLY and CDR2 is FYNNEI. This CDR3 comprises 12 residues. The CDR3 sequence is CANRGLRGEQFF. The CDR3 DNA sequence: TGTGCCAACAGGGGGTTACGAGGTGAGCAGTTCTTC.

The rearrangement uses TRBV28 and TRBJ2-7; D is unresolved. The CDR3 has 11 amino acids. Per the germline V gene, CDR1 is MDHEN and CDR2 is SYDVKM. V lost 5 bases, J lost 5 bases, and 7 bases lay in between. As DNA, the CDR3 is TGTGCCAGCAGTACCCGGGACGAGCAGTACTTC. The encoded protein is CASSTRDEQYF.

This chain uses TRBV18 with TRBJ1-2; D is possibly TRBD1 (6 bases). This CDR3 contains 13 residues. Deletions cut 1 base from V and 4 bases from J, with 7 bases between. CDR1 and CDR2 from the germline V gene are KGHSH and LQKENI. For the CDR3, the DNA is TGTGCCAGCTCACCACAGGACAGCTATGGCTACACCTTC. Translated, it gives CASSPQDSYGYTF.

The genes are TRBV27 and TRBJ1-2; the match to TRBD1 covers 8 bases. V dropped 5 bases and J dropped 4; count of bases not matched to a gene: 9. The germline V gene encodes CDR1 MNHEY and CDR2 SMNVEV (reference sequence). The CDR3 is 15 residues long. The CDR3 DNA reads as TGTGCCAGCAGTACAACCGGGACAGGCTTCTATGGCTACACCTTC. Amino acid sequence: CASSTTGTGFYGYTF.

Details on this clone: Additional DNA sequences in this sample encode the identical CDR3. The chain employs TRBV27 and TRBJ2-2; the D is unclear. Trimming pared 4 bases from V and 5 bases from J, leaving 11 bases between. The CDR3 contains 14 residues. The germline V gene has CDR1 MNHEY and CDR2 SMNVEV (reference sequence). The CDR3 protein is CASSYDEGTGELFF. In DNA, the CDR3 is TGTGCCAGCAGTTACGATGAAGGGACCGGGGAGCTGTTTTTT.

The rearrangement links TRBV5-1 to TRBJ2-1; D not certain. Deletions cut 2 bases from V and 6 bases from J, with 9 bases between. The CDR3 covers 13 residues. Germline V lookup: CDR1 SGHRS, CDR2 YFSETQ. CDR3: CASSLEGFNEQFF. The DNA of the CDR3 is TGCGCCAGCAGCTTAGAAGGGTTCAATGAGCAGTTCTTC.

The DNA of the CDR3 is TGTGCCAGCAGCCAGATCCAGGGACTAGCGGACTACGAGCAGTACTTC. This sequence encodes CASSQIQGLADYEQYF. The chain combines TRBV11-2 with TRBJ2-7, with 11 bases identical to TRBD2. V shed 5 bases and J 3 bases; nucleotides not matched to a gene: 9. Germline CDR1 SGHAT, CDR2 FQNNGV. This CDR3 spans 16 amino acids.